The present TCR beta chain was sequenced within a study of vaccination effects on CD4 cells after COVID-19. As for this clone: Its antigen is not known.

Antigen-specific CD4+ T cells were expanded (with viral peptide pools) by the ViraFEST assay ahead of sequencing. Upon completion of about eleven days in culture, CD4+ T cells were isolated. The infection with SARS-CoV-2 (confirmed by PCR) occurred in this person between March and December 2020. Stimulation with an HIV-1 Nef peptide pool defined the negative control culture. Germline V gene sequence: CDR1 SGHRS, CDR2 YFSETQ. The length of the CDR3 is 18 residues. Germline trimming cut 4 bases from V and 0 bases from J; bases unmatched to any gene: 11. Some clones are missing from TCRdb's copy, which holds only in-frame ones; the method was immunoSEQ multiplex PCR. The repertoire holds roughly 70,000 clones, with 60% to 75% as singletons.

V usage is TRBV5-1 and J usage is TRBJ2-2; 8 nucleotides align to TRBD2. The clonotype was recovered from a human donor who had a prior SARS-CoV-2 infection. The sample in question was CD4+ T cells from PBMCs cultured with HIV peptides, obtained before COVID-19 vaccination. Subset meaning: HIV-1 Nef peptide pool negative control/reference culture. DNA of the CDR3: TGCGCCAGCAGCCGGGGACCGGCGGGAGGCTCGAACACCGGGGAGCTGTTTTTT. This encodes CASSRGPAGGSNTGELFF.